One and the same sample provided the 14 T cell receptor beta chains below, sequenced in a study of early T cells in non-severe SARS-CoV-2 infection. TCRdb ran MiXCR on the 5' RACE reads and lists one entry per CDR3 protein. The sample has some 55,000 distinct CDR3 sequences; roughly 12% are singletons. The sample comprised whole blood. Source of these receptors: an adult who was a healthcare worker with PCR-confirmed SARS-CoV-2 infection or an uninfected control (not recorded which).

The chain combines TRBV7-9 with TRBJ1-1; TRBD1 aligns across 7 bases. V lost 1 base and J lost 13; bases outside the gene matches: 12. In germline, CDR1 is SEHNR, CDR2 FQNEAQ (reference sequence). The CDR3 is 14 residues long. The DNA for the CDR3 is TGTGCCAGCAGCTTAGTTCAAGGGGGCTGCGAGGTTTTCTTT. It codes for CASSLVQGGCEVFF.

This clonotype came up many times. CDR3: CASSANNEQFF. CDR3 DNA sequence: TGTGCCAGCAGTGCAAACAATGAGCAGTTCTTC. The rearrangement uses TRBV2 and TRBJ2-1; D not resolved. This CDR3 is built from 11 residues. V lost 4 bases and J lost 5, with 3 bases in between. The V gene's germline CDR1 is SNHLY and CDR2 FYNNEI.

The chain combines TRBV30 with TRBJ2-1; TRBD2 aligns across 14 bases. Germline V CDR1 and CDR2: GTSNPN, SVGIG (reference sequence). The V gene end was trimmed by 2 bases and the J gene end by 2 bases; junction bases not matched to a gene: 2. The CDR3 totals 16 residues. The CDR3 reads CAWSSTSGRAYNEQFF. CDR3 DNA sequence: TGTGCCTGGAGTTCGACTAGCGGGAGGGCCTACAATGAGCAGTTCTTC.

This clonotype was picked up many times. The rearrangement links TRBV6-2 or TRBV6-3 to TRBJ1-5, with D possibly being TRBD1 (6 bases). V shed 6 bases and J shed 2 bases, with 8 bases lying between them. The CDR3 is made up of 13 amino acids. Germline V gene sequence: CDR1 MNHEY, CDR2 SVGEGT. This CDR3 is CASRRQGNQPQHF. The CDR3 DNA reads TGTGCCAGCAGGCGACAGGGCAATCAGCCCCAGCATTTT.

This clonotype was found many times. The chain links TRBV19 to TRBJ2-1; TRBD2 agrees at 10 bases. This CDR3 has 18 amino acids. The germline CDR1 and CDR2 sequences are LNHDA and SQIVND (reference sequence). V gave up 2 bases and J gave up 5 bases; unmatched junction bases: 12. CDR3 DNA: TGTGCCAGTAGTATAAGGCTAGCGGGAGTTGTCCCAAACAATGAGCAGTTCTTC. It encodes CASSIRLAGVVPNNEQFF.

At least ten counts were recorded for this clonotype. This chain joins TRBV7-6 and TRBJ2-5; 7 nucleotides line up with TRBD2. With V trimmed by 5 bases and J by 4 bases, 4 bases remained unmatched. Germline CDR1 is SGHVS and CDR2 is FNYEAQ. CDR3 size: 13 residues. DNA for the CDR3: TGTGCCAGCAGCCTATTAGCGGGAGAGACCCAGTACTTC. It specifies CASSLLAGETQYF.

Only a few counts were recorded for this clonotype. The V and J genes are TRBV12-3 or TRBV12-4 and TRBJ1-5, with TRBD1 matching over 7 bases. The CDR3 spans 14 residues. Trimming at V came to 6 bases and at J to 4 bases, leaving 6 bases not matched to a gene. The DNA for the CDR3 is TGTGCCAGCAGGAGACAGGGTTGGAATCAGCCCCAGCATTTT. Its protein product is CASRRQGWNQPQHF.

This clonotype was counted at least ten times. The rearrangement links TRBV6-2 or TRBV6-3 to TRBJ1-5; TRBD1 agrees at 7 bases. This CDR3 has 13 amino acids. With 6 bases clipped from V and 2 bases from J, the junction kept 1 base outside the gene matches. Germline V CDR1 and CDR2: MNHEY, SVGEGT. CDR3 sequence (DNA): TGTGCCAGCAGGGACAGGCGCAATCAGCCCCAGCATTTT. This encodes CASRDRRNQPQHF.

The rearrangement links TRBV27 to TRBJ2-7, with 10 positions matching TRBD1. The V and J ends lost 5 bases and 0 bases, in that order; junction bases with no gene match: 7. Per the germline V gene, CDR1 is MNHEY and CDR2 is SMNVEV (reference sequence). The CDR3 runs 16 residues. CDR3 loop: CASSPGTGASSYEQYF. In DNA form, the CDR3 reads TGTGCCAGCAGTCCGGGGACAGGGGCCAGCTCCTACGAGCAGTACTTC.

This clonotype has ten or more counts. The chain links TRBV10-3 to TRBJ2-3; TRBD2 is a possible D gene (5 bases). Germline-derived CDR1 and CDR2 are ENHRY and SYGVKD. CDR3 length equals 14 residues. V lost 6 bases and J lost 0, with 10 bases in between. CDR3: CAISGRTSTDTQYF. Written as DNA, the CDR3 is TGTGCCATCAGCGGTCGGACTAGCACAGATACGCAGTATTTT.

This clonotype was detected ten times or more. CDR3 in DNA: TGCGCCAGCAATCAGCTGTCGACAGGGGCCCTTCCGGTCGCCCGTGGAAACACCATATATTTT. Encoded protein: CASNQLSTGALPVARGNTIYF. The J gene is TRBJ1-3, the V gene TRBV10-1; the match to TRBD1 covers 8 bases. The CDR3 has 21 residues. From germline, CDR1 is WNHNN and CDR2 SYGVQD (reference sequence). V gave up 7 bases and J gave up 3 bases; unmatched junction bases: 26.

This clonotype was observed many times. V is TRBV29-1 and J is TRBJ1-1; 8 nucleotides align to TRBD1. The V and J ends lost 6 bases and 1 base, in that order; junction bases with no gene match: 7. Germline CDR1 is SQVTM and CDR2 is ANQGSEA. The CDR3 consists of 14 residues. CDR3 DNA: TGCAGCGTCTCCGACAGGGGCCGGAACACTGAAGCTTTCTTT. It codes for CSVSDRGRNTEAFF.

This clonotype was picked up many times. The gene calls are TRBV3-1 and TRBJ2-7; D remains unclear. The CDR3 is made up of 13 amino acids. CDR1 is LGHDT, CDR2 YNNKEL, per germline (reference sequence). V lost 3 bases and J lost 4, with 10 bases in between. CDR3 DNA sequence: TGTGCCAGCAGCCACCTCCCAGGATACGAGCAGTACTTC. It yields the protein CASSHLPGYEQYF.

This clonotype has a count of ten or more. V and J are TRBV30 and TRBJ2-2, with TRBD2 matching over 8 bases. The CDR3 sequence is 15 residues long. Germline trimming cut 4 bases from V and 1 base from J; bases unmatched to any gene: 5. CDR1 is GTSNPN and CDR2 is SVGIG in the germline V gene (reference sequence). The CDR3 loop is CAWTRTSLNTGELFF. The CDR3 DNA sequence: TGTGCCTGGACCCGGACTAGCCTGAACACCGGGGAGCTGTTTTTT. Supplemented by reference TRBV30 and TRBJ2-2, the full variable domain reads SQTIHQWPATLVQPVGSPLSLECTVEGTSNPNLYWYRQAAGRGLQLLFYSVGIGQISSEVPQNLSASRPQDRQFILSSKKLLLSDSGFYLCAWTRTSLNTGELFFGEGSRLTVL.